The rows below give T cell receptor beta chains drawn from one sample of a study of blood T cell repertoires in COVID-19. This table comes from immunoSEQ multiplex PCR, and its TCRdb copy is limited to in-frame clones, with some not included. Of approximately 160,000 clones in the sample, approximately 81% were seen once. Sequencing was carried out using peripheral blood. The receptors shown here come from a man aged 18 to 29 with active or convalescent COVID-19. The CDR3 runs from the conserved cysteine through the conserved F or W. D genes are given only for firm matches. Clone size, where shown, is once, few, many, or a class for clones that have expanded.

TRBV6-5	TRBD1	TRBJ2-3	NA	CASRRTGAGTDTQYF	TGTGCCAGCAGACGGACAGGGGCGGGCACAGATACGCAGTATTTT
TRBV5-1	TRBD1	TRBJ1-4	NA	CASSKGQGREKLFF	TGCGCCAGCAGCAAGGGACAGGGACGGGAAAAACTGTTTTTT
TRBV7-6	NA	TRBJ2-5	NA	CASSLVGGQLRETQYF	TGTGCCAGCAGCTTAGTGGGGGGTCAGCTTAGGGAGACCCAGTACTTC
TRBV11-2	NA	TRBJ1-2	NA	CASSLAAGSGYGYTF	TGTGCCAGCAGCTTAGCGGCAGGGTCTGGATATGGCTACACCTTC
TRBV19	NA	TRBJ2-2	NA	CASNRRGRTGELFF	TGTGCCAGTAATAGGAGGGGTCGGACCGGGGAGCTGTTTTTT
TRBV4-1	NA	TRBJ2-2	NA	CASSVPAWELFF	TGCGCCAGCAGCGTACCTGCGTGGGAGCTGTTTTTT
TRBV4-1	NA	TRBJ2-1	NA	CASRPWEYSNDEQFF	TGCGCCAGCAGGCCATGGGAGTACAGTAATGATGAGCAGTTCTTC
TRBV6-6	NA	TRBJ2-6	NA	CASSYSAGSGANVLTF	TGTGCCAGCAGTTACTCTGCGGGGTCTGGGGCCAACGTCCTGACTTTC
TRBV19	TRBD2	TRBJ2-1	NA	CASSISFGTSLYNEQFF	TGTGCCAGTAGTATATCTTTCGGGACTAGCCTCTACAATGAGCAGTTCTTC
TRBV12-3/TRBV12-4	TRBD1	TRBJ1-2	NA	CASSKGQLYGYTF	TGTGCCAGCAGTAAGGGACAGCTCTATGGCTACACCTTC
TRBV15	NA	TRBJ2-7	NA	CATSRARSGWSSYEQYF	TGTGCCACCAGCAGAGCCCGAAGCGGGTGGAGCTCCTACGAGCAGTACTTC
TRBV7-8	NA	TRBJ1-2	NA	CASSLARGSGDYGYTF	TGTGCCAGCAGCTTAGCGCGAGGTTCCGGGGACTATGGCTACACCTTC
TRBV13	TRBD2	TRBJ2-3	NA	CASSLYTPLAGGRTDTQYF	TGTGCCAGCAGCTTGTACACCCCACTAGCGGGGGGGCGGACAGATACGCAGTATTTT
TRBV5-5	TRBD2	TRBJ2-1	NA	CASSLAGGSYEQFF	TGTGCCAGCAGCCTAGCGGGGGGTTCCTATGAGCAGTTCTTC
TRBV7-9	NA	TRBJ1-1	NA	CASSFLRTEAFF	TGTGCCAGCAGCTTTCTGAGGACTGAAGCTTTCTTT
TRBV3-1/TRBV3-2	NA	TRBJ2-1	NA	CAISQGHRVDEQFF	TGTGCCATTTCCCAGGGACATCGGGTCGATGAGCAGTTCTTC
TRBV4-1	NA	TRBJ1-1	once	CASSQILQKTNTEAFF	TGCGCCAGCAGCCAAATATTACAGAAGACCAACACTGAAGCTTTCTTT
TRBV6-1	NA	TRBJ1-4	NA	CASSGQLAGLGNEKLFF	TGTGCCAGCAGTGGGCAGCTCGCAGGGTTGGGTAATGAAAAACTGTTTTTT
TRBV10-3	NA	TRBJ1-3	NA	CAISAGEGPDSGNTIYF	TGTGCCATCAGTGCAGGGGAAGGACCGGACTCTGGAAACACCATATATTTT
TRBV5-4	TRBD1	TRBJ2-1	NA	CASSLTGGWDNEQFF	TGTGCCAGCAGCTTGACAGGGGGCTGGGACAATGAGCAGTTCTTC
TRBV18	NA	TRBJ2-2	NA	CASSLRVPSRDTGELFF	TGTGCCAGCTCACTACGGGTCCCCTCCCGGGACACCGGGGAGCTGTTTTTT
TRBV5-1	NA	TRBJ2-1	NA	CASSATGSEQFF	TGCGCCAGCAGCGCCACAGGTTCCGAGCAGTTCTTC
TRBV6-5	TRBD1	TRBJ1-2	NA	CASGFRGHYGYTF	TGTGCCAGCGGGTTCAGGGGGCACTATGGCTACACCTTC
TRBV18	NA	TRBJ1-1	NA	CASSQAGEAFF	TGTGCCAGCTCACAGGCAGGGGAAGCTTTCTTT
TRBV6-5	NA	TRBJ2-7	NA	CASRWAGRDEQYF	TGTGCCAGCCGATGGGCAGGGCGCGACGAGCAGTACTTC
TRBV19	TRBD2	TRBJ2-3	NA	CASSISPGGREDTQYF	TGTGCCAGTAGTATTTCTCCGGGAGGGCGCGAAGATACGCAGTATTTT
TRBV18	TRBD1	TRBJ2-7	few	CASSPRPRGKYYEQYF	TGTGCCAGCTCACCACGTCCCAGGGGGAAGTACTACGAGCAGTACTTC
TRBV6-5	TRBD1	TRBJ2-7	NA	CASSQGGDVTYEQYF	TGTGCCAGCAGCCAAGGGGGCGATGTAACCTACGAGCAGTACTTC
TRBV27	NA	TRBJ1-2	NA	CASSSSRVWNYGYTF	TGTGCCAGCAGTTCCTCCAGGGTATGGAACTATGGCTACACCTTC
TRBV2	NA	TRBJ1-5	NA	CASSTQGGDQPQHF	TGTGCCAGCAGTACACAGGGAGGGGACCAGCCCCAGCATTTT
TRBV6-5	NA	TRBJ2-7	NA	CASSSVEGKTYEQYF	TGTGCCAGCAGTTCCGTGGAGGGGAAAACCTACGAGCAGTACTTC
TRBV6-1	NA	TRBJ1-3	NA	CASSEGGTGNTIYF	TGTGCCAGCAGTGAGGGGGGTACGGGAAACACCATATATTTT
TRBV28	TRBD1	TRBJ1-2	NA	CASSRTGSRGYTF	TGTGCCAGCAGCCGGACAGGGTCTAGGGGCTACACCTTC
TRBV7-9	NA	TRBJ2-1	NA	CASSFDYTGEQFF	TGTGCCAGCAGCTTTGACTACACGGGTGAGCAGTTCTTC
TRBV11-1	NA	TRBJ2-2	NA	CASTQGGTTGELFF	TGTGCCAGCACCCAGGGGGGTACCACCGGGGAGCTGTTTTTT
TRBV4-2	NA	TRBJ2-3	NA	CASSLRTEGNTQYF	TGTGCCAGCAGCCTACGGACTGAGGGAAATACGCAGTATTTT
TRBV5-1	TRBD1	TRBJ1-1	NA	CASSRDSPMNTEAFF	TGCGCCAGCAGCCGGGACAGCCCCATGAACACTGAAGCTTTCTTT
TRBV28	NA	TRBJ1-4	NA	CASSLRFGKLFF	TGTGCCAGCAGTTTGAGGTTCGGAAAACTGTTTTTT
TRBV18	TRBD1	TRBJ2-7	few	CASSPRDRVYEQYF	TGTGCCAGCTCACCAAGGGACAGGGTCTACGAGCAGTACTTC
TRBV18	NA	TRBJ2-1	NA	CASSPQGHLPGNEQFF	TGTGCCAGCTCACCGCAGGGACATCTCCCCGGGAATGAGCAGTTCTTC
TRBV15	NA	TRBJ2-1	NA	CATSASSPYNEQFF	TGTGCCACCAGCGCGTCTAGCCCCTACAATGAGCAGTTCTTC
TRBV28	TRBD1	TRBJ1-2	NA	CASSRQGNYGYTF	TGTGCCAGCAGTCGACAGGGAAACTATGGCTACACCTTC
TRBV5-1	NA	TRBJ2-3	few	CASSLDRDTQYF	TGCGCCAGCAGCTTGGACAGGGATACGCAGTATTTT
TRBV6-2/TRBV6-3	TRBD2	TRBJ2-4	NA	CASSFQREADFSANIQYF	TGTGCCAGCAGTTTCCAGCGGGAGGCCGATTTTTCTGCGAACATTCAGTACTTC
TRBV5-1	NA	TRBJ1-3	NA	CASSRGGQDSGNTIYF	TGCGCCAGCAGTCGGGGGGGTCAAGACTCTGGAAACACCATATATTTT
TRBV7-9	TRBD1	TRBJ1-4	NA	CASSLNLQGPNEKLFF	TGTGCCAGCAGCCTCAACTTACAGGGGCCTAATGAAAAACTGTTTTTT
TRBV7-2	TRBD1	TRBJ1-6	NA	CASSHRQGAPPLHF	TGTGCCAGCAGCCACCGACAGGGGGCCCCACCCCTCCACTTT
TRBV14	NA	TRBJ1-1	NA	CASSQDVGGGSEAFF	TGTGCCAGCAGCCAAGACGTCGGGGGGGGATCTGAAGCTTTCTTT
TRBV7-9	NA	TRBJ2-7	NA	CASSLQGHEQYF	TGTGCCAGCAGCTTACAGGGCCACGAGCAGTACTTC
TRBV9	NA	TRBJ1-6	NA	CASSVGAVNSPLHF	TGTGCCAGCAGCGTAGGGGCAGTAAATTCACCCCTCCACTTT
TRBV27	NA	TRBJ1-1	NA	CASSLSPAGANTEAFF	TGTGCCAGCAGTTTATCCCCCGCGGGGGCGAACACTGAAGCTTTCTTT
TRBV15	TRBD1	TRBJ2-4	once	CATSGGQGATLAKNIQYF	TGTGCCACCAGCGGGGGACAGGGGGCAACCCTAGCCAAAAACATTCAGTACTTC
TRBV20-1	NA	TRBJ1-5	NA	CSASRGDSNQPQHF	TGCAGTGCTAGTAGGGGTGATAGCAATCAGCCCCAGCATTTT
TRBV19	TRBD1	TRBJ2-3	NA	CASTSHGTGVSDTQYF	TGTGCCAGTACCTCACACGGGACAGGGGTTTCAGATACGCAGTATTTT
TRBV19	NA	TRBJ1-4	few	CASSATPTNEKLFF	TGTGCCAGTAGTGCGACTCCAACTAATGAAAAACTGTTTTTT
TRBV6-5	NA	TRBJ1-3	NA	CASSSSGGRPGNTIYF	TGTGCCAGCAGTTCCTCCGGGGGGAGGCCTGGAAACACCATATATTTT
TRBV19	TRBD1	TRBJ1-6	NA	CATSTGRGSPLHF	TGTGCCACTTCGACAGGGCGGGGATCACCCCTCCACTTT
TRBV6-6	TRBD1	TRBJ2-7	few	CASSYGLGGGDEQYF	TGTGCCAGCAGTTACGGGTTAGGGGGCGGCGACGAGCAGTACTTC
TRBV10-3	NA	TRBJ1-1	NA	CAISSRGNTEAFF	TGTGCCATCAGCAGCAGGGGGAACACTGAAGCTTTCTTT